This T cell receptor (beta chain) was observed in a study of cytomegalovirus exposure and HLA in healthy donors. The wider study: As an earlier analysis found, 150 million to 200 million T cells yielded about 120 million unique TCR beta sequences. Overall study results and limits: Most subjects had HLA-A and HLA-B alleles reportedly predicted accurately by TCR beta sequences.

The CDR3 totals 15 residues. Germline V lookup: CDR1 GTSNPN, CDR2 SVGIG (reference sequence). V trimming: 6 bases; J trimming: 7 bases; junction bases outside the gene matches: 12. To note about this clone: What it binds is not known.

Amplification used 60 Vbeta primers and 13 Jbeta primers. Source study methods: About 83 million unique TCR beta chains, 8.5 million to 14 million shared, were counted in a later analysis. TCRdb's copy holds only in-frame clones and misses some; the assay was immunoSEQ multiplex PCR. V, J and clone size are taken as reported in that table, and D and trimming were inferred from the DNA itself. The sample holds about 130,000 clones, around four fifths seen once. The chain links TRBV30 to TRBJ2-3; the match to TRBD1 covers 11 bases. The source is a boy between 2 and 10 years old in good health and CMV-seronegative. The sequenced sample consisted of PBMCs. CDR3 loop: CACPGQGGSGHTQYF. The DNA for the CDR3 is TGTGCCTGTCCGGGACAGGGGGGCAGCGGGCATACGCAGTATTTT.